This is a list of T cell receptor beta chains from one sample in a study of T cells after yellow fever vaccination. MiXCR was run by TCRdb on the 5' RACE reads, yielding one entry per CDR3 protein. The top ten clones hold about 15% of a sample with 350,000 to 450,000 distinct CDR3 sequences, around 6.4% of them seen once. The input for sequencing was PBMCs, taken 5 days after the yellow fever booster vaccination. These receptors all come from a man aged 25 to 40 who received the YFV17D yellow fever vaccine. The CDR3 runs from the conserved cysteine through the conserved F or W.

v_call cdr3_aa
TRBV4-1 CASSQDAAGAPYNEQFF
TRBV5-1 CASSLRSLGEAFF
TRBV4-3 CASSQARPTLVPYEQYF
TRBV5-8 CASSFRGPRQAFF
TRBV30 CAWAGTSLNEQFF
TRBV12-3/TRBV12-4 CASSREASGANVLTF
TRBV28 CASTLGAVAGELFF
TRBV30 CAWSVQVLGNTIYF
TRBV7-2 CASSPRKGAWDQYF
TRBV5-5 CASSSSGTSGDREQYF
TRBV6-2/TRBV6-3 CATKGDPNTEAFF
TRBV27 CASSLRTGYSGANVLTF
TRBV7-2 CASSLGTRDTGELFF
TRBV11-2 CASSFRGRGLTDTQYF
TRBV20-1 CSAPSSSEGVF
TRBV20-1 CSHREITGLEKLFF
TRBV20-1 CSARVTPGTSGTGELFF
TRBV7-2 CASSLTRNAGELFF
TRBV20-1 CSVKGAAVGTDTQYF
TRBV19 CASSTLGDGPGELFF
TRBV5-1 CASSWTRTEKLFF
TRBV7-2 CASSFLRDRAKNIQYF